These 9 T cell receptor beta chains share one sample of origin, sequenced in a study of CD8+ T cells in alopecia areata. The treatment here: oral pan-JAK inhibitor, 5-10 mg twice daily. cDNA reverse transcribed from extracted RNA served as the sequencing template. Profiled with immunoSEQ multiplex PCR; TCRdb holds only in-frame clones, not every one. The table has fewer than 250,000 clones, roughly two fifths seen once. The specimen was CD4+ T cells sorted from blood, collected around week 30, from a patient treated with tofacitinib. The receptor source for this set is a human donor with alopecia areata.

In its sample, this clone was seen a few times. This chain joins TRBV9 and TRBJ2-1; no reliable D call. Germline assignment: CDR1 SGDLS and CDR2 YYNGEE. Trimming stripped 0 bases from V and 9 bases from J, with 13 bases between. This CDR3 comprises 14 residues. The CDR3 DNA reads as TGTGCCAGCAGCGTAGTGGCGGCGGTGGGTGAGCAGTTCTTC. Residues: CASSVVAAVGEQFF.

The genes are TRBV5-1 and TRBJ1-6; TRBD1 might be the D (5 bases). The CDR3 is 13 amino acids. Per the germline V gene, CDR1 is SGHRS and CDR2 is YFSETQ. Trimming left V 4 bases short and J 8 bases short, with 10 bases between. Here the CDR3 DNA reads TGCGCCAGCAGCACCCAGGGAGATTCACCCCTCCACTTT. Translating it yields CASSTQGDSPLHF.

Only a few counts were recorded for this clone. This chain uses TRBV18 with TRBJ1-1; D is unclear. The V gene's germline CDR1 is KGHSH and CDR2 LQKENI. CDR3 length: 13 amino acids. V lost 3 bases to trimming and J lost 11 bases, with 16 bases between them. The CDR3 protein is CASSPSPLPGAFF. The CDR3 DNA is TGTGCCAGCTCACCGTCCCCGCTCCCCGGGGCTTTCTTT.

The chain employs TRBV5-4 and TRBJ2-1; possibly TRBD2 for D (5 bases). The CDR3 covers 13 residues. V was clipped by 3 bases and J by 10 bases, with 14 bases between them. Germline lookup yields CDR1 SGHNT and CDR2 YYREEE (reference sequence). The CDR3 bases are TGTGCCAGCAGCTCTCCCCTGCGGGCCGAGCAGTTCTTC. Translation gives CASSSPLRAEQFF.

The V call is TRBV4-1, the J call TRBJ2-7, with D possibly matching TRBD2 (6 bases). The CDR3 sequence is 16 residues long. From germline, CDR1 is MGHRA and CDR2 YSYEKL. V lost 2 bases, J lost 0 bases, and 14 bases lay in between. The CDR3: CASSQSLRGTSYEQYF. In DNA form, the CDR3 reads TGCGCCAGCAGCCAATCTTTGCGCGGGACCTCCTACGAGCAGTACTTC.

The chain has TRBV30 and TRBJ2-3; 11 bases line up with TRBD2. In germline, CDR1 is GTSNPN, CDR2 SVGIG (reference sequence). Germline trimming cut 2 bases from V and 5 bases from J; bases unmatched to any gene: 12. CDR3 size: 17 residues. The CDR3 region is CAWSRVAGGPEGDTQYF. The CDR3 bases are TGTGCCTGGAGTAGGGTAGCGGGAGGGCCGGAGGGAGATACGCAGTATTTT.

In DNA, the CDR3 is TGTGCCAGCAGCTTTACCGGCATGAACACTGAAGCTTTCTTT. As protein: CASSFTGMNTEAFF. The V and J genes are TRBV5-5 and TRBJ1-1; no firm D call. The germline CDR1 and CDR2 sequences are SGHKS and YYEKEE (reference sequence). Trimming removed 2 bases from V and 0 bases from J, with 8 bases in between. The CDR3 sequence is 14 residues long.

This clone was recorded a few times. The chain recombines TRBV5-1 with TRBJ2-1; 9 bases map to TRBD1. Germline V gives CDR1 SGHRS, CDR2 YFSETQ. Trimming cost V 4 bases and J 7 bases; bases outside gene matches: 6. CDR3 size: 14 residues. CDR3 sequence: CASSQGTGTNEQFF. The DNA for the CDR3 is TGCGCCAGCAGCCAAGGGACAGGGACGAATGAGCAGTTCTTC.

The rearrangement links TRBV5-1 to TRBJ1-1; no definite D call. The V end was cut by 3 bases, the J end by 5 bases, with 14 bases between. CDR1 is SGHRS, CDR2 YFSETQ, per germline. This CDR3 has 14 amino acids. The CDR3 DNA reads as TGCGCCAGCAGCTCACGGGCCATGGGGACTGAAGCTTTCTTT. This translates into CASSSRAMGTEAFF. The whole variable domain, remainder taken from reference TRBV5-1 and TRBJ1-1, is KAGVTQTPRYLIKTRGQQVTLSCSPISGHRSVSWYQQTPGQGLQFLFEYFSETQRNKGNFPGRFSGRQFSNSRSEMNVSTLELGDSALYLCASSSRAMGTEAFFGQGTRLTVV.